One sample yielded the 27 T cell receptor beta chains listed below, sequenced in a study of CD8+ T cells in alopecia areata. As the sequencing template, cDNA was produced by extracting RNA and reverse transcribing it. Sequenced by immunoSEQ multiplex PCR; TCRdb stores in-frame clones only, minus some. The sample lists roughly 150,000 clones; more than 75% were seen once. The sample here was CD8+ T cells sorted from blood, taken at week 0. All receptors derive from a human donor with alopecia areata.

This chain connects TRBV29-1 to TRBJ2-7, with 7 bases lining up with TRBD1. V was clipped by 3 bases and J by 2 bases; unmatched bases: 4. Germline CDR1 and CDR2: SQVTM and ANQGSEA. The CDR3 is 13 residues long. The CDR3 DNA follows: TGCAGCGTTGACACAGGGGAAACCTACGAGCAGTACTTC. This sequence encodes CSVDTGETYEQYF.

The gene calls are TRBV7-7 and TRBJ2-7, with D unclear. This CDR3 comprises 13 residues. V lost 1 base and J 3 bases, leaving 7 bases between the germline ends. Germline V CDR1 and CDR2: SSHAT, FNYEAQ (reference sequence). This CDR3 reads CASSLGSHYEQYF. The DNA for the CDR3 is TGTGCCAGCAGCTTAGGATCTCACTACGAGCAGTACTTC. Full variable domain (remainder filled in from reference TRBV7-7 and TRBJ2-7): GAGVSQSPRYKVTKRGQDVTLRCDPISSHATLYWYQQALGQGPEFLTYFNYEAQPDKSGLPSDRFSAERPEGSISTLTIQRTEQRDSAMYRCASSLGSHYEQYFGPGTRLTVT.

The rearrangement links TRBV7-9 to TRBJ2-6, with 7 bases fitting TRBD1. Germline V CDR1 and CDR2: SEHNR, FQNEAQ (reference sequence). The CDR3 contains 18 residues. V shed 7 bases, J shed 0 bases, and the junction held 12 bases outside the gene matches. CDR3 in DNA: TGTGCCAGCATCAATCATGGACAGGCTATCTCTGGGGCCAACGTCCTGACTTTC. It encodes CASINHGQAISGANVLTF.

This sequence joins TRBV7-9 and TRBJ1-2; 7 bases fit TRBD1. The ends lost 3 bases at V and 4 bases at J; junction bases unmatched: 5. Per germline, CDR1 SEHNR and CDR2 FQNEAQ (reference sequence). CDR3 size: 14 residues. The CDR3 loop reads CASSLVTGVYGYTF. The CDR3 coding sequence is TGTGCCAGCAGCTTGGTCACAGGGGTCTATGGCTACACCTTC.

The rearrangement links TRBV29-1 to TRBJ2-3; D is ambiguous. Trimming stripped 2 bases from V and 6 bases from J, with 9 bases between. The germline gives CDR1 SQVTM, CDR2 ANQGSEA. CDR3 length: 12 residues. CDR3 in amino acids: CSVEPVEDTQYF. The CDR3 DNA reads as TGCAGCGTTGAACCGGTGGAGGATACGCAGTATTTT.

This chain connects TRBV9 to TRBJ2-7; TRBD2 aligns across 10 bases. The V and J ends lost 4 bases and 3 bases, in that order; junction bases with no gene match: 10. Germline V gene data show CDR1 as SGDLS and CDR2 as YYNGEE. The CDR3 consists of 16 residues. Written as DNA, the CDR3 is TGTGCCAGCAGCTCAAATGAGCGGGAGGGCCTCTACGAGCAGTACTTC. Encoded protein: CASSSNEREGLYEQYF.

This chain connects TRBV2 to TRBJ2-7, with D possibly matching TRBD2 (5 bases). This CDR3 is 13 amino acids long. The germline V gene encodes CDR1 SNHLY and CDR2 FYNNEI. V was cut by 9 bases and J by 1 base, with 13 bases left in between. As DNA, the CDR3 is TGTGCCAGGTATAACCCGGGGTCCTACGAGCAGTACTTC. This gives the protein CARYNPGSYEQYF.

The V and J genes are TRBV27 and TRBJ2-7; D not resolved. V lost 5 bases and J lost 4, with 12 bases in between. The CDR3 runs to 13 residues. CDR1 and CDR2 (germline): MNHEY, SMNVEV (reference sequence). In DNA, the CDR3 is TGTGCCAGCAGTCTTAGTTCGCGGTACGAGCAGTACTTC. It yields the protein CASSLSSRYEQYF.

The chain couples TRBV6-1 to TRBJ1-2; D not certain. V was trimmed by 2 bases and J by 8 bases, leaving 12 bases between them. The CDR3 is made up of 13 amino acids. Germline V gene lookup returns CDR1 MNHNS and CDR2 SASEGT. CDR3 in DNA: TGTGCCAGCAGTGAACTAAAAAGACTAGGCTACACCTTC. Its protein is CASSELKRLGYTF.

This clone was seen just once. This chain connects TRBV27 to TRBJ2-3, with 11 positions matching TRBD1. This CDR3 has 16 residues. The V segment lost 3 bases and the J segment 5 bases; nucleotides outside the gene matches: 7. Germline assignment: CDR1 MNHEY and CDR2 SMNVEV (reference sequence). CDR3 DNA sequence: TGTGCCAGCAGTTTGGACAGGGGGCACCTTGGAGATACGCAGTATTTT. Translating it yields CASSLDRGHLGDTQYF.

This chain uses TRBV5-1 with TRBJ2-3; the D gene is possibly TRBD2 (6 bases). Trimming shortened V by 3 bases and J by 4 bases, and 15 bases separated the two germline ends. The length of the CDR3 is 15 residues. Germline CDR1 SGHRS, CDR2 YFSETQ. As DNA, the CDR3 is TGCGCCAGCAGCTCGGGGGTGGATGAGGCAGATACGCAGTATTTT. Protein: CASSSGVDEADTQYF.

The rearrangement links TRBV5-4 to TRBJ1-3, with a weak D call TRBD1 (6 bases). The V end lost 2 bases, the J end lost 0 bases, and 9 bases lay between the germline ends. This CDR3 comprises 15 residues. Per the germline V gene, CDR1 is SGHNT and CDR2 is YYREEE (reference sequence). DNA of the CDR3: TGTGCCAGCAGCTTCAGGGGAGGCTCTGGAAACACCATATATTTT. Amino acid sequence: CASSFRGGSGNTIYF.

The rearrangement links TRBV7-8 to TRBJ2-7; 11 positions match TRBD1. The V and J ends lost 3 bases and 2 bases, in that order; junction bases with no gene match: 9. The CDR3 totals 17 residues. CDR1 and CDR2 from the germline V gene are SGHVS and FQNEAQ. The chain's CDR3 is CASSFPGGQGAAYEQYF. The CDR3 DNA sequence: TGTGCCAGCAGCTTCCCGGGCGGACAGGGGGCCGCCTACGAGCAGTACTTC.

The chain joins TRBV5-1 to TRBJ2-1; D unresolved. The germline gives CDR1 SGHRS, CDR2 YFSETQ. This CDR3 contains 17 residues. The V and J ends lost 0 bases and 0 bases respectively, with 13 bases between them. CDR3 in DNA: TGCGCCAGCAGCTTGGGCACCCAGAGAAGCTCCTACAATGAGCAGTTCTTC. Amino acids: CASSLGTQRSSYNEQFF.

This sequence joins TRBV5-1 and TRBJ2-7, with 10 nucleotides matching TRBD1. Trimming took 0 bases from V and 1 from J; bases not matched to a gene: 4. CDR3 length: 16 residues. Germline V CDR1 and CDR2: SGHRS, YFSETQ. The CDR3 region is CASSLAGQGGSYEQYF. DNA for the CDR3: TGCGCCAGCAGCTTGGCCGGACAGGGGGGTTCCTACGAGCAGTACTTC. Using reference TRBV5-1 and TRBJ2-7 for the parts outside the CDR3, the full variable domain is KAGVTQTPRYLIKTRGQQVTLSCSPISGHRSVSWYQQTPGQGLQFLFEYFSETQRNKGNFPGRFSGRQFSNSRSEMNVSTLELGDSALYLCASSLAGQGGSYEQYFGPGTRLTVT.

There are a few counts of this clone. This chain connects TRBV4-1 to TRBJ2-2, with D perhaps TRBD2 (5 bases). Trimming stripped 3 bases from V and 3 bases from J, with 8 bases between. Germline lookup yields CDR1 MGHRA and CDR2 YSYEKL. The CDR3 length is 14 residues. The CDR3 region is CASSHLRDTGELFF. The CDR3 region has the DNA TGCGCCAGCAGCCACCTGCGGGACACCGGGGAGCTGTTTTTT.

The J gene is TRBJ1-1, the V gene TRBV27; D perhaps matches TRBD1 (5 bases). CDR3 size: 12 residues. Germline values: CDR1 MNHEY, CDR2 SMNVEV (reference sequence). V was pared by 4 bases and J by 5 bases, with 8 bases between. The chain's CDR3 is CASSSSGTEAFF. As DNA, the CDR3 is TGTGCCAGCAGTTCATCAGGGACTGAAGCTTTCTTT.

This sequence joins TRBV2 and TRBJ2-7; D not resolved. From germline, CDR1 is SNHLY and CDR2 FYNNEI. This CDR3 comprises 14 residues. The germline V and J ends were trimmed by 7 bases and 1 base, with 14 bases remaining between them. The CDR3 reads CASTRGSGSYEQYF. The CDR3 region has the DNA TGTGCCAGCACAAGAGGCTCCGGTTCCTACGAGCAGTACTTC.

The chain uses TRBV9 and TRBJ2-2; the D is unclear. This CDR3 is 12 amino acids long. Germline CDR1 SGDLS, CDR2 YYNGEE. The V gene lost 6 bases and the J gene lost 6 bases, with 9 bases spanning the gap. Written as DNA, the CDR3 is TGTGCCAGCACCTCCCCCCCCGGGGAGCTGTTTTTT. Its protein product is CASTSPPGELFF.

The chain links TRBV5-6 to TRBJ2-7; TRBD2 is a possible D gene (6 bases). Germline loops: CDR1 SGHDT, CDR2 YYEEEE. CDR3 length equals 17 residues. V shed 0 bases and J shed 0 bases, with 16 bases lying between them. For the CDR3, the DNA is TGTGCCAGCAGCTTGGTAGACGTAGCGGAAAGCTCCTACGAGCAGTACTTC. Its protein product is CASSLVDVAESSYEQYF. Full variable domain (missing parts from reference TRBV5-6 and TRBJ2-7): DAGVTQSPTHLIKTRGQQVTLRCSPKSGHDTVSWYQQALGQGPQFIFQYYEEEERQRGNFPDRFSGHQFPNYSSELNVNALLLGDSALYLCASSLVDVAESSYEQYFGPGTRLTVT.

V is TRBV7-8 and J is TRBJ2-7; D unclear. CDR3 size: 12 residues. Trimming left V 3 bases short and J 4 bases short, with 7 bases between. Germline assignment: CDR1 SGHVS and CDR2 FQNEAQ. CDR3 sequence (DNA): TGTGCCAGCAGCTTGTCAACTTACGAGCAGTACTTC. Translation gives CASSLSTYEQYF.

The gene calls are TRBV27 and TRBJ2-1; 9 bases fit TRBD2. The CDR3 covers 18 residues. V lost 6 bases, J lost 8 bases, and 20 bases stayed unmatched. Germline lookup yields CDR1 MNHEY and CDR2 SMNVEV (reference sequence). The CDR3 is CASSFSPVVAGVQHEQFF. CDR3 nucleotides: TGTGCCAGCAGCTTTTCCCCCGTCGTAGCGGGAGTCCAGCATGAGCAGTTCTTC.

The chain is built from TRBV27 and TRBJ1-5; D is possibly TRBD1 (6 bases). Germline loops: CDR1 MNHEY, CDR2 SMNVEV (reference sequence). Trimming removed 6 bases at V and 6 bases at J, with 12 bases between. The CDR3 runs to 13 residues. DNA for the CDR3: TGTGCCAGCAGCCCCAGGGGTTTTCAGCCCCAGCATTTT. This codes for CASSPRGFQPQHF.

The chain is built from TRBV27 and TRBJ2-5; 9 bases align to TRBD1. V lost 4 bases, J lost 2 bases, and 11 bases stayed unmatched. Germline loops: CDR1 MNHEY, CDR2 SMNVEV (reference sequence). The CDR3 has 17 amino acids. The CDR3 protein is CASSSTGQGVTQETQYF. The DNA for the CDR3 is TGTGCCAGCAGTTCAACGGGACAGGGAGTCACACAAGAGACCCAGTACTTC.

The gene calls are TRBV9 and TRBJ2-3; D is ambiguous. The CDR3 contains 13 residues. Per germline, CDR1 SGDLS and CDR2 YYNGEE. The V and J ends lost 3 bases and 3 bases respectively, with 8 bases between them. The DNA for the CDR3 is TGTGCCAGCAGCGCCCCACGGACAGATACGCAGTATTTT. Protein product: CASSAPRTDTQYF.

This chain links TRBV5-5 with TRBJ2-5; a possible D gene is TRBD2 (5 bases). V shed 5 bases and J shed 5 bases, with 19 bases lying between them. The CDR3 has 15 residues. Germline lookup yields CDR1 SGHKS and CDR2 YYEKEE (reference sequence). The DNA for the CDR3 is TGTGCCAGCAGTCAAACGGGCAAGCGGAAGGAGACCCAGTACTTC. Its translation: CASSQTGKRKETQYF. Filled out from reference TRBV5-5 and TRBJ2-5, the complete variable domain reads DAGVTQSPTHLIKTRGQQVTLRCSPISGHKSVSWYQQVLGQGPQFIFQYYEKEERGRGNFPDRFSARQFPNYSSELNVNALLLGDSALYLCASSQTGKRKETQYFGPGTRLLVL.

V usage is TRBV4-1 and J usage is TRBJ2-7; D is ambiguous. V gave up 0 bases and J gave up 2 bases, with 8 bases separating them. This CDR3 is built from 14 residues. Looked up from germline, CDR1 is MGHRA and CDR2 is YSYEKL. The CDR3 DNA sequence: TGCGCCAGCAGCCAAGATCGATCCGCCTACGAGCAGTACTTC. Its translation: CASSQDRSAYEQYF.